These 14 T cell receptor beta chains share one sample of origin, sequenced in a study of blood T cell repertoires in COVID-19. Sequencing used immunoSEQ multiplex PCR; TCRdb keeps in-frame clones, though not all of them. The table records a few hundred thousand clones, roughly 90% of them present only once. The sequenced sample consisted of peripheral blood. The receptors were gathered from a man in his forties with acute or convalescent COVID-19.

The V gene is TRBV2, the J gene TRBJ1-2, with D uncertain. Trimming took 4 bases from V and 3 from J, leaving 9 bases between them. Germline loops: CDR1 SNHLY, CDR2 FYNNEI. The CDR3 has 13 amino acids. The CDR3 DNA reads TGTGCCAGCAGTGGAAGCGAGTACTATGGCTACACCTTC. This codes for CASSGSEYYGYTF.

In its sample, this clone was seen a few times. The chain combines TRBV7-8 with TRBJ1-5; D is perhaps TRBD1 (5 bases). Trimming shortened V by 2 bases and J by 4 bases, and 24 bases separated the two germline ends. The CDR3 has 19 amino acids. The germline V gene has CDR1 SGHVS and CDR2 FQNEAQ. The DNA for the CDR3 is TGTGCCAGCAGCTTATATCGGTTCGGGGGAAGGGGAATTAATCAGCCCCAGCATTTT. Translating it yields CASSLYRFGGRGINQPQHF.

For the CDR3, the DNA is TGTGCCAGCAGTTCTCGGACAATAAAGAACACTGAAGCTTTCTTT. Protein: CASSSRTIKNTEAFF. The J gene is TRBJ1-1, the V gene TRBV27; a possible D gene is TRBD1 (5 bases). CDR3 length equals 15 residues. Germline assignment: CDR1 MNHEY and CDR2 SMNVEV (reference sequence). Trimming took 4 bases from V and 1 from J, leaving 13 bases between them.

The rearrangement uses TRBV5-4 and TRBJ2-7; 9 bases align to TRBD1. The CDR3 has 14 residues. Germline trimming cut 3 bases from V and 6 bases from J; bases unmatched to any gene: 7. Germline values: CDR1 SGHNT, CDR2 YYREEE (reference sequence). The CDR3 region is CASSSRNRGREQYF. The CDR3 DNA reads as TGTGCCAGCAGCTCACGGAACAGGGGGCGCGAGCAGTACTTC.

On this clone: Germline is not matched at one junction end, which may reflect a read error. The chain employs TRBV19 and TRBJ2-3; 9 bases fit TRBD1. The CDR3 has 12 amino acids. The V gene's germline CDR1 is LNHDA and CDR2 SQIVND (reference sequence). The CDR3 loop reads CASSIGGTGFRF. The CDR3 nucleotides are TGTGCCAGTAGTATTGGGGGGACAGGGTTTCGTTTT.

The V call is TRBV20-1, the J call TRBJ1-1; perhaps TRBD1 as D (6 bases). CDR3 length: 11 amino acids. V was shortened by 4 bases and J by 11 bases, with 14 bases between the two germline ends. CDR1 is DFQATT and CDR2 is SNEGSKA in the germline V gene (reference sequence). As DNA, the CDR3 is TGCAGTGCTAACAGGGATTTTCGGGCTTTCTTT. Protein product: CSANRDFRAFF.

This chain's CDR3 is CASSITGWETQYF. The CDR3 DNA follows: TGTGCCAGTAGTATAACCGGGTGGGAGACCCAGTACTTC. The chain carries TRBV19 and TRBJ2-5; D ambiguous. V was clipped by 2 bases and J by 5 bases, with 9 bases between them. CDR3 length: 13 residues. Germline V gene sequence: CDR1 LNHDA, CDR2 SQIVND (reference sequence).

This rearrangement joins TRBV6-6 to TRBJ2-7, with a possible D match to TRBD1 (5 bases). This CDR3 contains 15 residues. CDR1 is MNHNY and CDR2 is SVGAGI in the germline V gene (reference sequence). The V end lost 0 bases, the J end lost 0 bases, and 9 bases lay between the germline ends. The CDR3 loop is CASSYSRGSSYEQYF. DNA of the CDR3: TGTGCCAGCAGTTACTCAAGGGGCAGCTCCTACGAGCAGTACTTC.

The DNA for the CDR3 is TGTGCCAGCAGCTTAACGAATTCAGGGACAGATGAAGCTTTCTTT. As protein: CASSLTNSGTDEAFF. V is TRBV7-3 and J is TRBJ1-1; 7 bases fit TRBD1. Germline V lookup: CDR1 SGHTA, CDR2 FQGTGA. The CDR3 is 15 residues long. Unmatched junction bases numbered 8, after V lost 0 bases and J lost 7 bases.

The chain couples TRBV5-1 to TRBJ1-2, with D possibly being TRBD1 (6 bases). The CDR3 spans 13 residues. CDR1 SGHRS and CDR2 YFSETQ come from the germline V gene. Trimming removed 2 bases at V and 8 bases at J, with 13 bases between. The CDR3 region has the DNA TGCGCCAGCAGCTTACGGGACACCGGGGGCTACACCTTC. Protein: CASSLRDTGGYTF.

The V and J genes are TRBV9 and TRBJ2-3; D unclear. V lost 4 bases and J lost 0, with 9 bases in between. Germline values: CDR1 SGDLS, CDR2 YYNGEE. This CDR3 contains 14 residues. CDR3 sequence (DNA): TGTGCCAGCAGCAACTCATACAGCACAGATACGCAGTATTTT. Amino acid sequence: CASSNSYSTDTQYF.

This chain uses TRBV4-3 with TRBJ2-2; D uncertain. V lost 5 bases to trimming and J lost 0 bases, with 10 bases between them. Germline values: CDR1 LGHNA, CDR2 YSLEER. CDR3 size: 15 residues. CDR3: CASSIDNANTGELFF. CDR3 DNA sequence: TGCGCCAGCAGCATTGACAACGCGAACACCGGGGAGCTGTTTTTT.

This chain connects TRBV7-8 to TRBJ1-4; D is unresolved. This CDR3 spans 15 amino acids. Germline values: CDR1 SGHVS, CDR2 FQNEAQ. Trimming removed 7 bases from V and 4 bases from J, with 16 bases in between. CDR3 nucleotide sequence: TGTGCCAGCACCCCGACACGAGTGGGTAATGAAAAACTGTTTTTT. Translated: CASTPTRVGNEKLFF.

J is TRBJ2-2 and V is TRBV6-4; 9 nucleotides match TRBD2. After removal of 5 bases from V and 4 bases from J, the junction contained 8 bases not matched to a gene. CDR1 MRHNA and CDR2 SNTAGT come from the germline V gene. The CDR3 length is 16 residues. Here the CDR3 reads CASSPLAGVGTGELFF. The DNA for the CDR3 is TGTGCCAGCAGTCCCTTAGCGGGAGTAGGCACCGGGGAGCTGTTTTTT.